The rows below give T cell receptor beta chains drawn from one sample of a study of shared T cell receptors in the human thymus. Sequenced by immunoSEQ multiplex PCR; TCRdb stores in-frame clones only, minus some. Of some 760,000 clones in the sample, approximately 85% were seen once. This sample was also put to use in a study of human thymus T cells.

Sequencing used thymocytes. Receptor source: a girl under three years old with a congenital heart defect. Each CDR3 is given with its conserved first and last residue. D genes are given only for firm matches.

TRBV5-5,TRBJ1-2,14,.,TGTGCCAGCAGCTTTATCGGCGGGCACTATGGCTACACCTTC,CASSFIGGHYGYTF
TRBV18,TRBJ2-1,18,TRBD2,TGTGCCAGCTCACCACCTTCTAGCGGGGGGGCCTCCTACAATGAGCAGTTCTTC,CASSPPSSGGASYNEQFF
TRBV7-2,TRBJ2-6,16,.,TGTGCCAGCAGCCTGACTAGAGGCTCTGGGGCCAACGTCCTGACTTTC,CASSLTRGSGANVLTF
TRBV5-8,TRBJ2-7,14,TRBD1,TGTGCCACCAGACAGGGTAAAAGCTCCTACGAGCAGTACTTC,CATRQGKSSYEQYF
TRBV20-1,TRBJ2-4,11,.,TGCAGTGCTCTAGCGTTTCACATTCAGTACTTC,CSALAFHIQYF
TRBV29-1,TRBJ2-5,18,TRBD2,TGCAGCGTCCCACAGGGGGAGAAGCGGGGGGGGCTCGATGAGACCCAGTACTTC,CSVPQGEKRGGLDETQYF
TRBV12-1,TRBJ1-6,14,.,TGTGCCAGCAGCTCACAGGGGGGTCTTAGAACCCTCCACTTT,CASSSQGGLRTLHF
TRBV15,TRBJ2-5,16,TRBD2,TGTGCCACCAGCAGAGCGTGGCAAGGGGAGGGGGAGACCCAGTACTTC,CATSRAWQGEGETQYF
TRBV20-1,TRBJ1-1,11,.,TGCAGCATACAAACGAACACTGAAGCTTTCTTT,CSIQTNTEAFF
TRBV4-3,TRBJ1-1,13,.,TGCGCCAGCAGAAACAGGGCGCGGACTGAAGCTTTCTTT,CASRNRARTEAFF
TRBV7-9,TRBJ2-1,14,.,TGTGCCAGCAGCTTTACAGGGTCGATGAATGAGCAGTTCTTC,CASSFTGSMNEQFF